This TCR beta chain was captured in a study of blood T cell repertoires in COVID-19. Data came from immunoSEQ multiplex PCR; TCRdb stores just in-frame clones and leaves some out. The sample yields roughly 4,900 clones, 73% seen once. This CDR3 has 15 residues. Unmatched junction bases numbered 3, after V lost 3 bases and J lost 4 bases. Germline V gene data show CDR1 as SNHLY and CDR2 as FYNNEI. Sequencing input: peripheral blood. The sequence came from a human donor in a cohort sampled during active COVID-19. V usage is TRBV2 and J usage is TRBJ2-1; 10 bases align to TRBD2. CDR3 protein: CASSDRTSGYNEQFF. The CDR3 DNA reads TGTGCCAGCAGTGACCGGACTAGCGGTTACAATGAGCAGTTCTTC.